This TCR beta chain was recorded in a study of blood T cell repertoires in COVID-19. Study-level information: In each case, the material was cDNA or gDNA derived from T cells, B-cell-depleted T cells, or PBMCs.

Under the authors' procedure: Reference gene primer amplification gave estimated nucleated cell counts. Using immunoSEQ multiplex PCR, the repertoire was profiled, and TCRdb retains in-frame clones only, with some absent. That table furnishes V, J and clone size, whereas the DNA furnished D and trimming. The data show 190,000 or so clones, with about 88% seen just once and 4.5% to 5.5% held by the top ten. Participants, about 18 to 100 years old, spanned under 30 US areas. V lost 1 base, J lost 0 bases, and 9 bases lay in between. This CDR3 comprises 16 residues. Germline loops: CDR1 SEHNR, CDR2 FQNEAQ (reference sequence).

The clonotype comes from a woman between 25 and 40 years old who had been exposed to COVID-19. V and J are TRBV7-9 and TRBJ1-4; no firm D call. Sequenced material: PBMCs or T cells enriched from blood (not recorded which). DNA for the CDR3: TGTGCCAGCAGCTTAGTCCCCCAGGCAACTAATGAAAAACTGTTTTTT. It encodes CASSLVPQATNEKLFF. The variable domain in full, with the rest retrieved from reference TRBV7-9 and TRBJ1-4, is DTGVSQNPRHKITKRGQNVTFRCDPISEHNRLYWYRQTLGQGPEFLTYFQNEAQLEKSRLLSDRFSAERPKGSFSTLEIQRTEQGDSAMYLCASSLVPQATNEKLFFGSGTQLSVL.